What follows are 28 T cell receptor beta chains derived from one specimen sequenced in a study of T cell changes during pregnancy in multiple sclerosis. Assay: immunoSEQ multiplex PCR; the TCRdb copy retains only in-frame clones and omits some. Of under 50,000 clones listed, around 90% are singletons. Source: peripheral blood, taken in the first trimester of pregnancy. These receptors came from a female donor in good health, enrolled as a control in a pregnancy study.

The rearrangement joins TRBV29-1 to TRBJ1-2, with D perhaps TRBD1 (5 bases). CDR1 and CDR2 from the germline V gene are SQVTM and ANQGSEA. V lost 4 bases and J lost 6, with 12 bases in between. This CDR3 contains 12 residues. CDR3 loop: CSVVSGNHGYTF. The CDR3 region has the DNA TGCAGCGTTGTGTCAGGGAACCATGGCTACACCTTC. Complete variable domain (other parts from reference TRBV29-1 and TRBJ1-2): SAVISQKPSRDICQRGTSLTIQCQVDSQVTMMFWYRQQPGQSLTLIATANQGSEATYESGFVIDKFPISRPNLTFSTLTVSNMSPEDSSIYLCSVVSGNHGYTFGSGTRLTVV.

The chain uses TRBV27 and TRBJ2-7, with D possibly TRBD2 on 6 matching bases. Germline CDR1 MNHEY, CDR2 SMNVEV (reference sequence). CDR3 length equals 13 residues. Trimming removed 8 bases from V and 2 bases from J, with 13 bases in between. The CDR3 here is CASGGQLTYEQYF. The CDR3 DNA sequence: TGTGCCAGCGGAGGGCAGCTCACCTACGAGCAGTACTTC.

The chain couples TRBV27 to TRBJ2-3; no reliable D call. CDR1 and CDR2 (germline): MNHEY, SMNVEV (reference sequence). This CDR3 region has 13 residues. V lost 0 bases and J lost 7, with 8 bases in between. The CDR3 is CASSLSPHNTQYF. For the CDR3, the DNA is TGTGCCAGCAGTTTATCGCCGCACAATACGCAGTATTTT.

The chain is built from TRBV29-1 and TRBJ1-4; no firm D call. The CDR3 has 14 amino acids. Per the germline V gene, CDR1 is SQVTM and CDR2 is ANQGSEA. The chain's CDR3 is CRENARRRNEKLFF. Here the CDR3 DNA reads TGCAGGGAAAACGCCAGGCGACGTAATGAAAAACTGTTTTTT.

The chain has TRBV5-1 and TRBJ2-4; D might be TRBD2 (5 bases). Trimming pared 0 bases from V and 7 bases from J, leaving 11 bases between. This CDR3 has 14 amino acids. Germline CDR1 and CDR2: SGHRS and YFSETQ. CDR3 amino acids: CASSLGRGWNIQYF. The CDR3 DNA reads TGCGCCAGCAGCTTGGGGCGAGGGTGGAACATTCAGTACTTC.

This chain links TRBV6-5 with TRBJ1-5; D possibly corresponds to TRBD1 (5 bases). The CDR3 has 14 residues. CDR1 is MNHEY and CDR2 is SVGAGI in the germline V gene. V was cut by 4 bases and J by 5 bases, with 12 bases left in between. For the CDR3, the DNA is TGTGCCAGCAGTTCTGACTCCAGGGATCAGCCCCAGCATTTT. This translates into CASSSDSRDQPQHF.

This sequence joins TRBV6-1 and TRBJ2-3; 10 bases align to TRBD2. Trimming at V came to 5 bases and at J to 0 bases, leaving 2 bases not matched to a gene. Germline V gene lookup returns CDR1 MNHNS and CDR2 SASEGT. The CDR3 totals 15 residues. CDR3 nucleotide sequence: TGTGCCAGCAGTAGGACTAGCGGAAGCACAGATACGCAGTATTTT. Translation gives CASSRTSGSTDTQYF.

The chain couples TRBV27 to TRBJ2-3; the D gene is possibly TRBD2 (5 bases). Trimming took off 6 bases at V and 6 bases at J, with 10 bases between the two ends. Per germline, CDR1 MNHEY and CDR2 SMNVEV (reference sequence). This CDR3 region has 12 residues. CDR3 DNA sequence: TGTGCCAGCAGCTCTAGCCAGGATACGCAGTATTTT. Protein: CASSSSQDTQYF.

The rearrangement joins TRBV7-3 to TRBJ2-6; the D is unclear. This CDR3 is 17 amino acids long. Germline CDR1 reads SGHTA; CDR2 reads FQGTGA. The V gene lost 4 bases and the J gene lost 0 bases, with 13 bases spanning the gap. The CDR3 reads CASSSQPDNSGANVLTF. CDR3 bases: TGTGCCAGCAGCTCCCAACCTGACAACTCTGGGGCCAACGTCCTGACTTTC.

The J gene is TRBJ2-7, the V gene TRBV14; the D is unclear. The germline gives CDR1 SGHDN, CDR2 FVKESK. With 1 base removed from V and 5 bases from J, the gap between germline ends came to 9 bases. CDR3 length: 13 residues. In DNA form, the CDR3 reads TGTGCCAGCAGCCAAGTACCATCGGACGAGCAGTACTTC. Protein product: CASSQVPSDEQYF.

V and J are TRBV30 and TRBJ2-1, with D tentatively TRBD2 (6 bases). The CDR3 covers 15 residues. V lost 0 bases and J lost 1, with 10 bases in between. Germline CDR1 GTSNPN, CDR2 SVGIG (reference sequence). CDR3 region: CAWSVYGGSYNEQFF. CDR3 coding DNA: TGTGCCTGGAGTGTATACGGGGGATCCTACAATGAGCAGTTCTTC.

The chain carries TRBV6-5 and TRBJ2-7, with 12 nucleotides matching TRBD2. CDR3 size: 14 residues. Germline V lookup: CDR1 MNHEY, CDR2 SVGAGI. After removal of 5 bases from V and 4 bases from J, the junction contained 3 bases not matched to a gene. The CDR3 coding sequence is TGTGCCAGCAGTCGAGGACTAGCGGGGTACGAGCAGTACTTC. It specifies CASSRGLAGYEQYF.

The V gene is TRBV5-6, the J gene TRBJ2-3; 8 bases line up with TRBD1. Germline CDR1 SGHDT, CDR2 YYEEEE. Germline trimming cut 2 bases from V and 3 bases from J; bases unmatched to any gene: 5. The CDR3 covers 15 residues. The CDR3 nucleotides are TGTGCCAGCAGCTTTCCAGGGGGCGGGACAGATACGCAGTATTTT. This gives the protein CASSFPGGGTDTQYF.

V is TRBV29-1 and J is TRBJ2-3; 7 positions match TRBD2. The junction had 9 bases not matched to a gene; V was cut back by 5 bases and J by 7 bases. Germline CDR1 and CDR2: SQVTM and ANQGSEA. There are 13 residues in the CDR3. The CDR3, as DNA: TGCAGCGTTTTAAGAGCGGGATCGAATACGCAGTATTTT. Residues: CSVLRAGSNTQYF.

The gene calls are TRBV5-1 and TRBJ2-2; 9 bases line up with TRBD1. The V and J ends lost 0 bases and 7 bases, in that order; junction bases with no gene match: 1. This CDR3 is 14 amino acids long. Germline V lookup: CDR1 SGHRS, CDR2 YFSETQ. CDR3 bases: TGCGCCAGCAGCTTGGTGACAGGGGGCGGGGAGCTGTTTTTT. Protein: CASSLVTGGGELFF.

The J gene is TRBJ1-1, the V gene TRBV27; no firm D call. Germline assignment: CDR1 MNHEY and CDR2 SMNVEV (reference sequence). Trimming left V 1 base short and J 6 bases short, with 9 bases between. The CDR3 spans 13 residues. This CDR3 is CASSLLGEAEAFF. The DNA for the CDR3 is TGTGCCAGCAGTTTATTGGGTGAGGCTGAAGCTTTCTTT.

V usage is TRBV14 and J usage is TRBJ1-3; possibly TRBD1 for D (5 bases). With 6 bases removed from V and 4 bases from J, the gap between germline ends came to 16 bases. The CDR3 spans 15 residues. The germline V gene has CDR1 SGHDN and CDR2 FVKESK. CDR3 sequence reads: CASSPMEGLGNTIYF. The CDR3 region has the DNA TGTGCCAGCAGTCCTATGGAGGGACTCGGAAACACCATATATTTT. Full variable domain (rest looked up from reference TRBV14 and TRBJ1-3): EAGVTQFPSHSVIEKGQTVTLRCDPISGHDNLYWYRRVMGKEIKFLLHFVKESKQDESGMPNNRFLAERTGGTYSTLKVQPAELEDSGVYFCASSPMEGLGNTIYFGEGSWLTVV.

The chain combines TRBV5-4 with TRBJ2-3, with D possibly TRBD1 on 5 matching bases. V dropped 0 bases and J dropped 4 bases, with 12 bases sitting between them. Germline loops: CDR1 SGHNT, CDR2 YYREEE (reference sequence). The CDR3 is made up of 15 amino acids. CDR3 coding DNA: TGTGCCAGCAGCTTGGGGGGCCCGGTCGCAGATACGCAGTATTTT. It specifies CASSLGGPVADTQYF.

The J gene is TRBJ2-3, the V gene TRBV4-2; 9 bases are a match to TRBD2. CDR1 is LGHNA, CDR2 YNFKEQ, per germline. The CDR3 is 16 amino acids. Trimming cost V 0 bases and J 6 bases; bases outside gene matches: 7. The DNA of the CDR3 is TGTGCCAGCAGCCAAGATCCGCGGGAGGGGTGGGATACGCAGTATTTT. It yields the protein CASSQDPREGWDTQYF.

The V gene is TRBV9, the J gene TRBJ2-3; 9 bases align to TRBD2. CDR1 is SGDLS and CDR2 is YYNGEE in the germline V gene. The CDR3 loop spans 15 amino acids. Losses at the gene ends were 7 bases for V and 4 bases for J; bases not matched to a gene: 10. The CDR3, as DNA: TGTGCCAGCCCCCCTGCGGGAGGGCCGTCAGATACGCAGTATTTT. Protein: CASPPAGGPSDTQYF.

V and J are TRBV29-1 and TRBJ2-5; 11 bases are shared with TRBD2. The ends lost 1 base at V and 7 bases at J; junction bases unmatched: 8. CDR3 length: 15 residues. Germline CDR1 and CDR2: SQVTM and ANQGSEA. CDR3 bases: TGCAGCGTTGAAGGAGCATATGGGACTAGCGGGACCCAGTACTTC. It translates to CSVEGAYGTSGTQYF.

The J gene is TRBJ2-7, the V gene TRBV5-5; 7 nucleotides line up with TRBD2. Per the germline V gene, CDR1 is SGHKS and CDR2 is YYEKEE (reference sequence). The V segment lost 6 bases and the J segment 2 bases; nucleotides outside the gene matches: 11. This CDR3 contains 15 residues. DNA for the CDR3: TGTGCCAGCACCCGGGTCGCGCGGGAGACCTACGAGCAGTACTTC. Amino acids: CASTRVARETYEQYF.

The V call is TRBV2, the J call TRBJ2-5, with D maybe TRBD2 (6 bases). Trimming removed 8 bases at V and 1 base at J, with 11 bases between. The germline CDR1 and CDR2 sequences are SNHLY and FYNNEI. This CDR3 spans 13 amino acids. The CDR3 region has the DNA TGTGCCAGCGACGATAGCGGCCAAGAGACCCAGTACTTC. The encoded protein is CASDDSGQETQYF. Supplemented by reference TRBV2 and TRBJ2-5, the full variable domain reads EPEVTQTPSHQVTQMGQEVILRCVPISNHLYFYWYRQILGQKVEFLVSFYNNEISEKSEIFDDQFSVERPDGSNFTLKIRSTKLEDSAMYFCASDDSGQETQYFGPGTRLLVL.

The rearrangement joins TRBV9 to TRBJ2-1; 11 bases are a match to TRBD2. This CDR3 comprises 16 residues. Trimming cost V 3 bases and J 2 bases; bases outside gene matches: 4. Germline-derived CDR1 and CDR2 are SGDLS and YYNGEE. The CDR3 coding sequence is TGTGCCAGCAGCGCACTAGCGGGAGCAACCTACAATGAGCAGTTCTTC. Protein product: CASSALAGATYNEQFF.

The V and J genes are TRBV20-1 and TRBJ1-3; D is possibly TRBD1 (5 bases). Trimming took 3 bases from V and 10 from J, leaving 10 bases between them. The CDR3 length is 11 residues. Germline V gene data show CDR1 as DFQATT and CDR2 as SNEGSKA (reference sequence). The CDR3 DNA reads TGCAGTGCTAGTCAGGGAGGTACCATATATTTT. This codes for CSASQGGTIYF.

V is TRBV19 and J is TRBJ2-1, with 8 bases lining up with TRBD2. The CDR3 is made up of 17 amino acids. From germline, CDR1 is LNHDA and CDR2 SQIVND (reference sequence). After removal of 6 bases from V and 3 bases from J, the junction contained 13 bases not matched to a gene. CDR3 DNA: TGTGCCAGTAGCCGTTTTTTTAGCGGGGATTACTACAATGAGCAGTTCTTC. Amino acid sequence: CASSRFFSGDYYNEQFF.

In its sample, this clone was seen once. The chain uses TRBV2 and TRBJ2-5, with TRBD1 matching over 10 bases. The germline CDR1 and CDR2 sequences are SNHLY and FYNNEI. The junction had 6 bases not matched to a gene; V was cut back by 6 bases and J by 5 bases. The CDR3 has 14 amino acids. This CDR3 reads CASRGTGQGETQYF. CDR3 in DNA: TGTGCCAGCAGAGGTACGGGACAGGGGGAGACCCAGTACTTC. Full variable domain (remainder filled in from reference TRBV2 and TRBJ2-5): EPEVTQTPSHQVTQMGQEVILRCVPISNHLYFYWYRQILGQKVEFLVSFYNNEISEKSEIFDDQFSVERPDGSNFTLKIRSTKLEDSAMYFCASRGTGQGETQYFGPGTRLLVL.

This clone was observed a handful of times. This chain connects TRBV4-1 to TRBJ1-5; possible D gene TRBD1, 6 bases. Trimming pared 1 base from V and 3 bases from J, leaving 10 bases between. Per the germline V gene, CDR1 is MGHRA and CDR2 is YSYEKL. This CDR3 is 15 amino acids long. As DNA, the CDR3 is TGCGCCAGCAGCCAAGGTACAGGGTTCAATCAGCCCCAGCATTTT. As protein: CASSQGTGFNQPQHF.